This T cell receptor (beta chain) was documented in a study of blood T cell repertoires in COVID-19. Method: immunoSEQ multiplex PCR; TCRdb's copy keeps in-frame clones and lacks some. The table has about 380,000 clones, 70% to 90% seen once. Which cohort a participant joined came from the clinical history participants gave. This clone has just a few counts. Trimming removed 4 bases from V and 8 bases from J, with 13 bases in between. This CDR3 is built from 13 residues. Germline loops: CDR1 SGHRS, CDR2 YFSETQ. The sequence came from a young woman who had recovered from COVID-19. The genes are TRBV5-1 and TRBJ2-1; D possibly corresponds to TRBD2 (5 bases). The sequencing sample was made of PBMCs or T cells enriched from blood (not recorded which). The CDR3 sequence: CASSLLGEYEQFF. CDR3 bases: TGCGCCAGCAGCCTCCTTGGGGAGTATGAGCAGTTCTTC.